The T cell receptor (beta chain) under discussion was sequenced for a study of T cells in Graves' hyperthyroidism and ophthalmopathy. With respect to this clonotype: What it recognizes is unknown. The junction departs from the called germline gene at one end, perhaps through a read error.

The cohort's ophthalmopathy patients, a group with duration under 3 months, had a Clinical Activity Score of at least 3 and a NOSPECS grade of at least 4. Authors of the study amplified TCR beta CDR3 regions from RNA transcripts. The HTBI primer set drove a first-round RT-PCR of the TCR CDR3. TCRdb ran MiXCR on the multiplex PCR reads and lists one entry per CDR3 protein. The sample comprises hundreds of thousands of distinct CDR3 sequences, roughly 14% of which are singletons, and roughly an eighth rests with the top ten. Per the germline V gene, CDR1 is MGHRA and CDR2 is YSYEKL. The CDR3 spans 12 residues. The study's findings and limits: Most clonotypes expanded in thyroid above 0.001 were likewise present in blood. A 13 V-J signature model discriminated ophthalmopathy versus stable hyperthyroidism. Median prediction lead before ophthalmopathy onset was about 6.7 months with the model.

The V gene is TRBV4-1, the J gene TRBJ1-1, with 7 bases matching TRBD1. The source material was blood. The sequence derives from a man younger than 35 with Graves' ophthalmopathy. CDR3 sequence reads: CASSQTGLTYLF. As DNA, the CDR3 is TGCGCCAGCAGCCAGACAGGGCTCACGTACCTCTTT.